These 30 T cell receptor beta chains originate from one sample sequenced in a study of blood T cell repertoires in COVID-19. TCRdb's copy holds only in-frame clones and misses some; the assay was immunoSEQ multiplex PCR. The sample contains roughly 240,000 clones, about 86% of which appear only once. Sequenced material: peripheral blood. Source of these receptors: a woman in her thirties who had recovered from COVID-19.

This sequence joins TRBV5-1 and TRBJ1-1; 9 bases match TRBD1. The V segment lost 4 bases and the J segment 8 bases; nucleotides outside the gene matches: 6. CDR1 is SGHRS, CDR2 YFSETQ, per germline. The CDR3 is 13 residues long. CDR3 amino acids: CASSLRTGEEAFF. CDR3 coding DNA: TGCGCCAGCAGCCTCCGGACAGGGGAGGAAGCTTTCTTT.

The rearrangement joins TRBV13 to TRBJ1-4, with a possible D match to TRBD1 (5 bases). The length of the CDR3 is 16 residues. Trimming removed 4 bases at V and 2 bases at J, with 14 bases between. Germline CDR1 PRHDT, CDR2 FYEKMQ (reference sequence). The CDR3 here is CASSYSTGETNEKLFF. In nucleotides, the CDR3 is TGTGCCAGCAGCTATAGTACGGGGGAGACTAATGAAAAACTGTTTTTT.

This sequence joins TRBV7-2 and TRBJ2-2, with 10 bases that match TRBD2. This CDR3 has 16 residues. J gave up 3 bases and V 5 bases, and 6 bases lay outside the gene matches. The germline gives CDR1 SGHTA, CDR2 FQGNSA. The CDR3, as DNA: TGTGCCAGCAGCATCGGACTAGCGGTTTACACCGGGGAGCTGTTTTTT. Protein: CASSIGLAVYTGELFF.

The chain recombines TRBV5-4 with TRBJ1-1; D remains unclear. Germline CDR1 and CDR2: SGHNT and YYREEE (reference sequence). CDR3 size: 14 residues. Trimming pared 2 bases from V and 4 bases from J, leaving 12 bases between. In DNA form, the CDR3 reads TGTGCCAGCAGCTTAGAAAGGCAGGCCACTGAAGCTTTCTTT. This gives the protein CASSLERQATEAFF.

The rearrangement joins TRBV4-3 to TRBJ2-7; a weak D match, TRBD1 (5 bases). Germline-derived CDR1 and CDR2 are LGHNA and YSLEER. Trimming shortened V by 1 base and J by 2 bases, and 9 bases separated the two germline ends. The CDR3 covers 14 residues. The CDR3 is CASSQGRGPYEQYF. CDR3 in DNA: TGCGCCAGCAGCCAAGGAAGGGGTCCCTACGAGCAGTACTTC.

This chain joins TRBV30 and TRBJ2-7; TRBD1 matches at 10 bases. Germline V gene lookup returns CDR1 GTSNPN and CDR2 SVGIG (reference sequence). V gave up 4 bases and J gave up 2 bases; unmatched junction bases: 5. The CDR3 contains 14 residues. The chain's CDR3 is CAWTGTGAPYEQYF. The CDR3 DNA reads as TGTGCCTGGACCGGGACAGGGGCCCCCTACGAGCAGTACTTC.

The V and J genes are TRBV24-1 and TRBJ2-5; no definite D call. The CDR3 has 16 residues. Germline V gene sequence: CDR1 KGHDR, CDR2 SFDVKD. V was cut by 4 bases and J by 4 bases, with 18 bases left in between. DNA of the CDR3: TGTGCCACCAGTGAGAAGACCTGCCCGGGTCCAGAGACCCAGTACTTC. Protein product: CATSEKTCPGPETQYF.

The gene calls are TRBV7-7 and TRBJ2-3, with D tentatively TRBD1 (8 bases). Germline assignment: CDR1 SSHAT and CDR2 FNYEAQ (reference sequence). The CDR3 is 15 residues long. Between the trimmed V and J ends, which lost 5 bases and 1 base, there was a span of 13 bases. The CDR3 nucleotides read TGTGCCAGCAGCCTAACAGGGGGGGGCACAGATACGCAGTATTTT. Encoded protein: CASSLTGGGTDTQYF.

The chain joins TRBV19 to TRBJ1-2; TRBD1 aligns across 8 bases. The CDR3 sequence is 15 residues long. The germline gives CDR1 LNHDA, CDR2 SQIVND (reference sequence). V trimming: 3 bases; J trimming: 4 bases; junction bases outside the gene matches: 7. This chain's CDR3 is CASSIFQGAGYGYTF. CDR3 sequence (DNA): TGTGCCAGTAGTATTTTCCAGGGGGCTGGCTATGGCTACACCTTC.

This clone was picked up one time. V is TRBV12-5 and J is TRBJ1-2; TRBD1 is a possible D gene (6 bases). The germline CDR1 and CDR2 sequences are LGHNT and FRNRAP. This CDR3 is 16 amino acids long. V shed 2 bases and J shed 3 bases, with 16 bases lying between them. CDR3 sequence (DNA): TGTGCTAGTGGTTTGAACGGGGGGCGGTCGGACTATGGCTACACCTTC. Its translation is CASGLNGGRSDYGYTF.

This clone was observed a single time. The V call is TRBV3-1 (or the pseudogene TRBV3-2), the J call TRBJ2-2; perhaps TRBD1 as D (6 bases). Germline V gene data show CDR1 as LGHDT and CDR2 as YNNKEL (reference sequence). V dropped 4 bases and J dropped 2 bases, with 14 bases sitting between them. The CDR3 totals 16 residues. Written as DNA, the CDR3 is TGTGCCAGCAGCCCGGGGTGGGGGCTAAACACCGGGGAGCTGTTTTTT. Translating it yields CASSPGWGLNTGELFF.

The rearrangement uses TRBV6-5 and TRBJ1-6, with D unresolved. Germline V gene lookup returns CDR1 MNHEY and CDR2 SVGAGI. This CDR3 region has 15 residues. V was trimmed by 4 bases and J by 6 bases, leaving 13 bases between them. DNA for the CDR3: TGTGCCAGCAGTTCAATACAAGGCGGTAATTCACCCCTCCACTTT. Its protein is CASSSIQGGNSPLHF.

The CDR3 DNA is TGCGCCACTTCCGGGGGGTCGATGGAGACCCAGTACTTC. Protein: CATSGGSMETQYF. This chain joins TRBV5-1 and TRBJ2-5, with TRBD2 matching 7 bases. V was pared by 9 bases and J by 5 bases, with 10 bases of the junction left unmatched. This CDR3 is built from 13 residues. CDR1 SGHRS and CDR2 YFSETQ come from the germline V gene. Full variable domain (missing parts from reference TRBV5-1 and TRBJ2-5): KAGVTQTPRYLIKTRGQQVTLSCSPISGHRSVSWYQQTPGQGLQFLFEYFSETQRNKGNFPGRFSGRQFSNSRSEMNVSTLELGDSALYLCATSGGSMETQYFGPGTRLLVL.

This clone was seen more than once but under ten times. The CDR3 here is CASSLVQPSGNTIYF. The CDR3 coding sequence is TGTGCCAGCAGCTTAGTACAGCCCTCTGGAAACACCATATATTTT. The chain employs TRBV7-9 and TRBJ1-3, with D hard to call. Germline V gene data show CDR1 as SEHNR and CDR2 as FQNEAQ (reference sequence). This CDR3 spans 15 amino acids. Trimming cost V 1 base and J 0 bases, with 7 bases left between them.

This chain uses TRBV6-5 with TRBJ1-5; 7 bases are a match to TRBD1. The CDR3 runs to 14 residues. Germline CDR1 reads MNHEY; CDR2 reads SVGAGI. The V and J ends lost 8 bases and 6 bases, in that order; junction bases with no gene match: 10. CDR3 in DNA: TGTGCCAGCCAGGAGGGGGCAGGCAGTCAGCCCCAGCATTTT. It encodes CASQEGAGSQPQHF.

CDR3: CASETGYTGELFF. The CDR3 DNA sequence: TGTGCCAGCGAAACAGGGTATACCGGGGAGCTGTTTTTT. The chain has TRBV12-3 or TRBV12-4 and TRBJ2-2, with D maybe TRBD1 (6 bases). V shed 8 bases and J shed 5 bases, with 12 bases lying between them. The CDR3 is 13 amino acids.

The chain recombines TRBV18 with TRBJ1-6, with 8 bases identical to TRBD1. The germline CDR1 and CDR2 sequences are KGHSH and LQKENI. With 4 bases clipped from V and 6 bases from J, the junction kept 5 bases outside the gene matches. The CDR3 runs 15 residues. CDR3 DNA sequence: TGTGCCAGCTCACGAAGGACAGGGATTAATTCACCCCTCCACTTT. It yields the protein CASSRRTGINSPLHF.

A few counts support this clone. The chain links TRBV11-2 to TRBJ2-7, with a possible D match to TRBD2 (5 bases). The V end was cut by 3 bases, the J end by 0 bases, with 15 bases between. Germline CDR1 SGHAT, CDR2 FQNNGV. The CDR3 covers 16 residues. This CDR3 is CASSLEDARSSYEQYF. The CDR3, as DNA: TGTGCCAGCAGCTTGGAGGACGCCCGGAGCTCCTACGAGCAGTACTTC.

CDR3: CASSRTLQGTQYF. The CDR3 coding sequence is TGCGCCAGCAGCCGGACCCTACAGGGTACGCAGTATTTT. This rearrangement joins TRBV4-3 to TRBJ2-3; a possible D gene is TRBD1 (6 bases). CDR1 is LGHNA and CDR2 is YSLEER in the germline V gene. The CDR3 consists of 13 residues. V was shortened by 4 bases and J by 8 bases, with 13 bases between the two germline ends.

V gene TRBV6-5 combines with J gene TRBJ1-6; no definite D call. V was shortened by 4 bases and J by 6 bases, with 4 bases between the two germline ends. The germline gives CDR1 MNHEY, CDR2 SVGAGI. The CDR3 is 12 residues long. CDR3 DNA: TGTGCCAGCAGTTTCGGTAATTCACCCCTCCACTTT. Amino acids: CASSFGNSPLHF.

In its sample, this clone was seen many times. The chain couples TRBV18 to TRBJ2-7, with a tentative D call TRBD1 (8 bases). CDR1 and CDR2 from the germline V gene are KGHSH and LQKENI. Trimming left V 3 bases short and J 1 base short, with 22 bases between. The CDR3 sequence is 18 residues long. The CDR3 spells CASSPRAGTGGGSYEQYF. CDR3 nucleotide sequence: TGTGCCAGCTCACCTCGCGCTGGGACAGGCGGGGGATCCTACGAGCAGTACTTC.

V gene TRBV9 combines with J gene TRBJ2-7, with 7 bases that match TRBD2. V shed 3 bases, J shed 3 bases, and the junction held 9 bases outside the gene matches. The CDR3 extends over 15 amino acids. Germline values: CDR1 SGDLS, CDR2 YYNGEE. Here the CDR3 DNA reads TGTGCCAGCAGCGAAGACGGGGGACTATTCTACGAGCAGTACTTC. Translated: CASSEDGGLFYEQYF. Full variable domain (outside the CDR3, taken from reference TRBV9 and TRBJ2-7): DSGVTQTPKHLITATGQRVTLRCSPRSGDLSVYWYQQSLDQGLQFLIQYYNGEERAKGNILERFSAQQFPDLHSELNLSSLELGDSALYFCASSEDGGLFYEQYFGPGTRLTVT.

CDR3 in DNA: TGTGCCAGCAATACAGGGCCCGCAACTAATGAAAAACTGTTTTTT. Protein sequence: CASNTGPATNEKLFF. The gene calls are TRBV19 and TRBJ1-4; D is possibly TRBD1 (6 bases). The germline gives CDR1 LNHDA, CDR2 SQIVND (reference sequence). V shed 9 bases and J shed 0 bases, with 14 bases lying between them. This CDR3 is built from 15 residues.

The J gene is TRBJ2-1, the V gene TRBV12-5; 10 bases map to TRBD1. J was trimmed by 8 bases and V by 0 bases; bases with no gene match: 10. This CDR3 region has 17 residues. The germline V gene has CDR1 LGHNT and CDR2 FRNRAP. CDR3: CASGLVLTGGASYEQFF. The DNA for the CDR3 is TGTGCTAGTGGTTTGGTACTGACAGGGGGCGCAAGTTATGAGCAGTTCTTC.

CDR3 sequence reads: CASSALIERGVAKNIQYF. CDR3 sequence (DNA): TGTGCCAGCAGCGCCCTCATCGAGCGGGGGGTAGCCAAAAACATTCAGTACTTC. The gene calls are TRBV11-2 and TRBJ2-4, with TRBD2 identical over 9 bases. There are 18 residues in the CDR3. The V segment lost 5 bases and the J segment 0 bases; nucleotides outside the gene matches: 11. Looked up from germline, CDR1 is SGHAT and CDR2 is FQNNGV.

The chain joins TRBV5-1 to TRBJ2-1, with D maybe TRBD2 (6 bases). This CDR3 spans 13 amino acids. The germline V gene has CDR1 SGHRS and CDR2 YFSETQ. Trimming stripped 3 bases from V and 9 bases from J, with 13 bases between. CDR3 coding DNA: TGCGCCAGCAGCTATGGTCGGGGACTTGAGCAGTTCTTC. Translation gives CASSYGRGLEQFF.

The chain has TRBV7-9 and TRBJ1-4, with D possibly being TRBD1 (6 bases). CDR3 length: 16 amino acids. Germline CDR1 SEHNR, CDR2 FQNEAQ (reference sequence). Trimming cost V 6 bases and J 7 bases, with 21 bases left between them. CDR3 loop: CASRTFKGQLGEKLFF. The CDR3 nucleotides read TGTGCCAGCAGAACCTTTAAAGGACAGTTGGGTGAAAAACTGTTTTTT.

This chain links TRBV7-5 with TRBJ1-2; TRBD1 is the table's D call and was not checked against the DNA. TRBV7-5 is reported as a pseudogene. CDR3 length: 14 residues. The CDR3 DNA reads as TGTGCCAGAAGCTTAACCGGCAGGGGCAGGGGCTACACCTTC. It specifies CARSLTGRGRGYTF.

V usage is TRBV6-1 and J usage is TRBJ1-2; D uncertain. Per the germline V gene, CDR1 is MNHNS and CDR2 is SASEGT. Trimming removed 6 bases from V and 2 bases from J, with 10 bases in between. The CDR3 totals 13 residues. CDR3 sequence: CASRQIINYGYTF. CDR3 nucleotide sequence: TGTGCCAGCAGACAGATTATCAACTATGGCTACACCTTC.

The chain combines TRBV2 with TRBJ1-5; a weak D match, TRBD1 (6 bases). Germline V gene sequence: CDR1 SNHLY, CDR2 FYNNEI. The CDR3 is 15 residues long. Trimming took off 4 bases at V and 2 bases at J, with 12 bases between the two ends. The CDR3 DNA is TGTGCCAGCAGTGTCCGGCCAGGGGGCAATCAGCCCCAGCATTTT. This codes for CASSVRPGGNQPQHF.